This TCR beta chain comes out of a study of blood T cell repertoires in COVID-19. Study overall: COVID-19 samples from acute and convalescent phases originated in the United States, Italy and Spain.

This clone was picked up one time. In the authors' workflow: Nucleated cell counts were estimated from reference gene primer amplification. The method was immunoSEQ multiplex PCR; TCRdb's version includes in-frame clones alone and lacks a portion of them. V, J and clone size are taken as reported in that table, and D and trimming were inferred from the DNA itself. The sample holds 250,000 to 400,000 clones, around 89% seen once. Enrolment of Seattle patients took place during active infection, and they were followed longitudinally. Germline lookup yields CDR1 SGDLS and CDR2 YYNGEE. The CDR3 contains 17 residues. Unmatched junction bases numbered 10, after V lost 4 bases and J lost 3 bases.

The sequencing sample was made of peripheral blood. The clonotype comes from a woman between 25 and 40 years old with COVID-19, enrolled during active disease. The V call is TRBV9, the J call TRBJ1-3, with 10 bases identical to TRBD1. The CDR3: CASSPRGTGVYGNTIYF. Here the CDR3 DNA reads TGTGCCAGCAGCCCTAGGGGGACAGGGGTCTATGGAAACACCATATATTTT.